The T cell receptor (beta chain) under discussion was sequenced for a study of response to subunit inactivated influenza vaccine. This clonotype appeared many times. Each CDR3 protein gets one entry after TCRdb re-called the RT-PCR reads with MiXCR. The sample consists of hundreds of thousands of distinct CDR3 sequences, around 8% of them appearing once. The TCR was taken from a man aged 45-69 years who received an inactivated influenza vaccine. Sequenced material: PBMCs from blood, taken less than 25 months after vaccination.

CDR3 sequence: CASNSGRERPLSYEQYF. CDR3 coding DNA: TGTGCCAGCAACTCCGGACGGGAGAGACCTCTCTCCTACGAGCAGTACTTC. The chain has TRBV6-2 or TRBV6-3 and TRBJ2-7; D is possibly TRBD2 (6 bases). V was shortened by 7 bases and J by 0 bases, with 22 bases between the two germline ends. Germline V lookup: CDR1 MNHEY, CDR2 SVGEGT. The CDR3 covers 17 residues.